Given below is one T cell receptor (beta chain) in context. The entry originates in a study of T cell changes during pregnancy in multiple sclerosis. Trimming pared 5 bases from V and 4 bases from J, leaving 16 bases between. Germline-derived CDR1 and CDR2 are SGHTA and FQGNSA. The CDR3 runs 15 residues. The table came from immunoSEQ multiplex PCR; TCRdb's copy has only in-frame clones and leaves some out. This repertoire shows just over 40,000 clones, 80% to 90% found once; its top ten account for roughly 0.5%. The TCR originated in a female donor with multiple sclerosis, enrolled in a pregnancy study. Sequences were derived from CD4+ T cells from peripheral blood mononuclear cells, sampled in the first trimester of pregnancy. The chain links TRBV7-2 to TRBJ2-3; D is undetermined. DNA of the CDR3: TGTGCCAGCAGCCCAGGCGTAGGAAATTCAGATACGCAGTATTTT. It encodes CASSPGVGNSDTQYF.